The 27 T cell receptor beta chains listed next were all sequenced from one sample in a study of cytomegalovirus exposure and HLA in healthy donors. PCR used 60 Vbeta primers and 13 Jbeta primers. Some clones are missing from TCRdb's copy, which holds only in-frame ones; the method was immunoSEQ multiplex PCR. The sample includes about 36,000 clones, more than 50% of them seen just once. The sequencing input was PBMCs. These receptors all stem from a woman aged 40 to 50 in good health and CMV-seropositive.

V gene TRBV6-5 combines with J gene TRBJ2-3, with D maybe TRBD2 (6 bases). V lost 4 bases and J lost 2, with 13 bases in between. The CDR3 has 15 residues. Looked up from germline, CDR1 is MNHEY and CDR2 is SVGAGI. CDR3 protein: CASSWAGTYTDTQYF. The CDR3 nucleotides are TGTGCCAGCAGTTGGGCGGGGACTTACACAGATACGCAGTATTTT.

The chain is built from TRBV7-9 and TRBJ1-6; D remains unclear. CDR1 is SEHNR and CDR2 is FQNEAQ in the germline V gene (reference sequence). The CDR3 is made up of 14 amino acids. V dropped 5 bases and J dropped 8 bases, with 13 bases sitting between them. The CDR3 loop reads CASSRRGLDSPLHF. The CDR3 DNA reads TGTGCCAGCAGCCGCCGCGGGTTGGATTCACCCCTCCACTTT.

This chain links TRBV9 with TRBJ2-1, with 7 bases that match TRBD2. The CDR3 is made up of 15 amino acids. Germline V gene data show CDR1 as SGDLS and CDR2 as YYNGEE. V lost 4 bases, J lost 7 bases, and 11 bases stayed unmatched. The CDR3 DNA is TGTGCCAGCAGCCAGTCGGGGGGAAGAGGTAATGAGCAGTTCTTC. Protein product: CASSQSGGRGNEQFF. The whole variable domain, remainder taken from reference TRBV9 and TRBJ2-1, is DSGVTQTPKHLITATGQRVTLRCSPRSGDLSVYWYQQSLDQGLQFLIQYYNGEERAKGNILERFSAQQFPDLHSELNLSSLELGDSALYFCASSQSGGRGNEQFFGPGTRLTVL.

The chain uses TRBV5-4 and TRBJ1-2; D uncertain. CDR3 length: 12 residues. CDR1 is SGHNT, CDR2 YYREEE, per germline (reference sequence). V was shortened by 4 bases and J by 6 bases, with 10 bases between the two germline ends. The CDR3 spells CASSTDLDGYTF. DNA of the CDR3: TGTGCCAGCAGCACTGATTTAGATGGCTACACCTTC. Full variable domain (missing parts from reference TRBV5-4 and TRBJ1-2): ETGVTQSPTHLIKTRGQQVTLRCSSQSGHNTVSWYQQALGQGPQFIFQYYREEENGRGNFPPRFSGLQFPNYSSELNVNALELDDSALYLCASSTDLDGYTFGSGTRLTVV.

The rearrangement joins TRBV4-3 to TRBJ1-2, with D unresolved. This CDR3 is built from 13 residues. V was clipped by 1 base and J by 8 bases, with 11 bases between them. The germline V gene encodes CDR1 LGHNA and CDR2 YSLEER. The CDR3 nucleotides read TGCGCCAGCAGCCAAGGGCCGGGAAGGGGCTACACCTTC. This sequence encodes CASSQGPGRGYTF.

The chain recombines TRBV7-9 with TRBJ1-1; D gene ambiguous. The CDR3 spans 12 residues. V was pared by 6 bases and J by 5 bases, with 10 bases between. Germline assignment: CDR1 SEHNR and CDR2 FQNEAQ (reference sequence). As DNA, the CDR3 is TGTGCCAGCAGACCAGAGGGTACTGAAGCTTTCTTT. Residues: CASRPEGTEAFF.

A few counts support this clone. This sequence joins TRBV5-6 and TRBJ1-2; 9 positions match TRBD1. Germline V CDR1 and CDR2: SGHDT, YYEEEE. Trimming at V came to 0 bases and at J to 5 bases, leaving 14 bases not matched to a gene. CDR3 size: 18 residues. The CDR3 reads CASSLAPFTGGGGYGYTF. CDR3 bases: TGTGCCAGCAGCTTGGCCCCCTTTACAGGGGGCGGGGGGTATGGCTACACCTTC. Full variable domain (rest looked up from reference TRBV5-6 and TRBJ1-2): DAGVTQSPTHLIKTRGQQVTLRCSPKSGHDTVSWYQQALGQGPQFIFQYYEEEERQRGNFPDRFSGHQFPNYSSELNVNALLLGDSALYLCASSLAPFTGGGGYGYTFGSGTRLTVV.

V gene TRBV5-1 combines with J gene TRBJ1-2; perhaps TRBD1 as D (5 bases). The CDR3 runs to 13 residues. Germline CDR1 is SGHRS and CDR2 is YFSETQ. V was cut by 1 base and J by 5 bases, with 9 bases left in between. CDR3 loop: CASSLSGRYGYTF. Written as DNA, the CDR3 is TGCGCCAGCAGCTTGTCAGGGCGTTATGGCTACACCTTC.

V gene TRBV7-9 combines with J gene TRBJ2-1; D is perhaps TRBD2 (6 bases). Trimming left V 0 bases short and J 8 bases short, with 11 bases between. Per germline, CDR1 SEHNR and CDR2 FQNEAQ (reference sequence). The length of the CDR3 is 14 residues. The CDR3 loop is CASSLAGGLDEQFF. CDR3 DNA sequence: TGTGCCAGCAGCTTAGCGGGGGGTCTCGATGAGCAGTTCTTC.

J is TRBJ1-5 and V is TRBV6-1, with D uncertain. Germline CDR1 is MNHNS and CDR2 is SASEGT. CDR3 length: 14 amino acids. V was cut by 3 bases and J by 3 bases, with 9 bases left in between. The CDR3 DNA is TGTGCCAGCAGTGATCTTAGTCTCAATCAGCCCCAGCATTTT. Protein product: CASSDLSLNQPQHF.

This chain uses TRBV6-4 with TRBJ2-7; the match to TRBD1 covers 8 bases. Trimming took 4 bases from V and 2 from J; bases not matched to a gene: 7. This CDR3 is built from 15 residues. Germline-derived CDR1 and CDR2 are MRHNA and SNTAGT. The CDR3 reads CASSASGTGPYEQYF. CDR3 in DNA: TGTGCCAGCAGTGCCTCCGGGACAGGACCCTACGAGCAGTACTTC.

V is TRBV7-8 and J is TRBJ1-2; D is possibly TRBD1 (6 bases). Looked up from germline, CDR1 is SGHVS and CDR2 is FQNEAQ. Trimming left V 5 bases short and J 0 bases short, with 10 bases between. The length of the CDR3 is 14 residues. Here the CDR3 reads CASSQRTANYGYTF. CDR3 nucleotides: TGTGCCAGCAGCCAGCGGACAGCTAACTATGGCTACACCTTC.

A few counts support this clone. The CDR3 loop reads CASSDSTGAYEQYF. The CDR3, as DNA: TGTGCCAGCTCAGATTCGACAGGGGCCTACGAGCAGTACTTC. This chain connects TRBV18 to TRBJ2-7; 8 nucleotides agree with TRBD1. Germline loops: CDR1 KGHSH, CDR2 LQKENI. The junction had 5 bases not matched to a gene; V was cut back by 5 bases and J by 2 bases. The CDR3 totals 14 residues.

The chain combines TRBV10-3 with TRBJ1-5; the D is unclear. The CDR3 has 15 amino acids. Germline lookup yields CDR1 ENHRY and CDR2 SYGVKD. V was trimmed by 0 bases and J by 11 bases, leaving 17 bases between them. The CDR3 DNA sequence: TGTGCCATCAGTGAGTCGAAGTTGAATACTCGCGCCCAGCATTTT. Protein sequence: CAISESKLNTRAQHF.

The chain combines TRBV7-9 with TRBJ2-7, with a tentative D call TRBD2 (5 bases). In germline, CDR1 is SEHNR, CDR2 FQNEAQ (reference sequence). This CDR3 is 13 amino acids long. The V and J ends lost 1 base and 5 bases respectively, with 9 bases between them. The CDR3 is CASSLERKDEQYF. DNA for the CDR3: TGTGCCAGCAGCTTAGAGCGGAAGGACGAGCAGTACTTC.

The table lists this clone with a few counts. The chain combines TRBV2 with TRBJ2-7, with 10 nucleotides matching TRBD2. J was trimmed by 3 bases and V by 6 bases; bases with no gene match: 8. The CDR3 totals 15 residues. Germline V gene lookup returns CDR1 SNHLY and CDR2 FYNNEI. CDR3 in amino acids: CASRVAGGLDYEQYF. CDR3 sequence (DNA): TGTGCCAGCAGAGTAGCGGGGGGTCTTGACTACGAGCAGTACTTC. The full variable domain, rest sourced from reference TRBV2 and TRBJ2-7, is EPEVTQTPSHQVTQMGQEVILRCVPISNHLYFYWYRQILGQKVEFLVSFYNNEISEKSEIFDDQFSVERPDGSNFTLKIRSTKLEDSAMYFCASRVAGGLDYEQYFGPGTRLTVT.

The CDR3 DNA reads as TGTGCCAGCAGCCCGGGGATTGGACCATTCCTGTTCTTC. Amino acids: CASSPGIGPFLFF. The chain has TRBV7-8 and TRBJ2-1, with a tentative D call TRBD2 (5 bases). This CDR3 comprises 13 residues. CDR1 SGHVS and CDR2 FQNEAQ come from the germline V gene. Deletions cut 5 bases from V and 15 bases from J, with 20 bases between.

The chain carries TRBV7-9 and TRBJ1-6; D gene uncertain. The V and J ends lost 5 bases and 7 bases respectively, with 9 bases between them. CDR3 size: 13 residues. Germline CDR1 and CDR2: SEHNR and FQNEAQ (reference sequence). The CDR3 bases are TGTGCCAGCAGCCCCGTACAAAATTCACCCCTCCACTTT. This translates into CASSPVQNSPLHF.

V is TRBV2 and J is TRBJ1-5; D gene ambiguous. Trimming cost V 6 bases and J 6 bases, with 9 bases left between them. The CDR3 covers 12 residues. The germline gives CDR1 SNHLY, CDR2 FYNNEI. In DNA, the CDR3 is TGTGCCAGCAGCACTTTGTTTCAGCCCCAGCATTTT. It translates to CASSTLFQPQHF. The entire variable domain, with the rest obtained from reference TRBV2 and TRBJ1-5, is as follows: EPEVTQTPSHQVTQMGQEVILRCVPISNHLYFYWYRQILGQKVEFLVSFYNNEISEKSEIFDDQFSVERPDGSNFTLKIRSTKLEDSAMYFCASSTLFQPQHFGDGTRLSIL.

The chain joins TRBV9 to TRBJ1-2; D is uncertain. V lost 3 bases to trimming and J lost 6 bases, with 21 bases between them. The CDR3 runs 16 residues. Germline CDR1 is SGDLS and CDR2 is YYNGEE. The CDR3 coding sequence is TGTGCCAGCAGCGCCCGTAACCTCGTGGGGAGAGATGGCTACACCTTC. This translates into CASSARNLVGRDGYTF.

This clone was seen a handful of times. The rearrangement links TRBV18 to TRBJ2-2, with D perhaps TRBD1 (5 bases). The CDR3 runs 16 residues. Germline CDR1 KGHSH, CDR2 LQKENI. Trimming took off 2 bases at V and 3 bases at J, with 13 bases between the two ends. This CDR3 is CASSPRAGLDTGELFF. DNA of the CDR3: TGTGCCAGCTCACCAAGGGCAGGGCTTGACACCGGGGAGCTGTTTTTT.

The chain links TRBV5-1 to TRBJ2-1; 7 bases are a match to TRBD2. Germline CDR1 SGHRS, CDR2 YFSETQ. The CDR3 extends over 13 amino acids. V shed 0 bases and J 9 bases; nucleotides not matched to a gene: 3. The DNA for the CDR3 is TGCGCCAGCAGCTTGGCCGGGGAGGGTGAGCAGTTCTTC. Translation gives CASSLAGEGEQFF.

The chain carries TRBV28 and TRBJ2-2; D is possibly TRBD1 (5 bases). Trimming pared 4 bases from V and 9 bases from J, leaving 21 bases between. The CDR3 sequence is 16 residues long. The germline gives CDR1 MDHEN, CDR2 SYDVKM. The CDR3 bases are TGTGCCAGCAGTTACGACAGCTTTGGGTCTAGTAGGGAGCTGTTTTTT. It specifies CASSYDSFGSSRELFF.

This chain joins TRBV30 and TRBJ1-5; 9 bases are a match to TRBD1. Looked up from germline, CDR1 is GTSNPN and CDR2 is SVGIG (reference sequence). The junction had 5 bases not matched to a gene; V was cut back by 0 bases and J by 2 bases. The CDR3 is made up of 16 amino acids. CDR3 amino acids: CAWSVTGGRGNQPQHF. The CDR3 bases are TGTGCCTGGAGTGTAACAGGGGGCAGGGGCAATCAGCCCCAGCATTTT.

The J gene is TRBJ2-7, the V gene TRBV2; tentative D call: TRBD1 (6 bases). There are 13 residues in the CDR3. Trimming pared 2 bases from V and 6 bases from J, leaving 11 bases between. Looked up from germline, CDR1 is SNHLY and CDR2 is FYNNEI. As DNA, the CDR3 is TGTGCCAGCAGTGAAACAGGGATCAGCGAGCAGTACTTC. Its protein product is CASSETGISEQYF.

The J gene is TRBJ2-7, the V gene TRBV7-2; 10 bases agree with TRBD1. Germline CDR1 SGHTA, CDR2 FQGNSA. Trimming took 4 bases from V and 6 from J; bases not matched to a gene: 6. The CDR3 runs 14 residues. CDR3 nucleotides: TGTGCCAGCAGCTCCGGGACAGGGGTGCGCGAGCAGTACTTC. Translating it yields CASSSGTGVREQYF.

J is TRBJ2-7 and V is TRBV6-1; TRBD1 agrees at 10 bases. Germline CDR1 and CDR2: MNHNS and SASEGT. The CDR3 runs 13 residues. The V gene end was trimmed by 8 bases and the J gene end by 6 bases; junction bases not matched to a gene: 7. DNA for the CDR3: TGTGCCAGCCTTCCGGGACAGGGGTTCGAGCAGTACTTC. Protein sequence: CASLPGQGFEQYF.